The 17 T cell receptor beta chains below were found in one sample sequenced in a study of T cells after yellow fever vaccination. Via MiXCR, TCRdb re-called the 5' RACE reads, giving one row per CDR3 protein. The sample carries 170,000 or so distinct CDR3 sequences, roughly 6.4% recorded once. The specimen was CD4+ T cells sorted from PBMCs, collected on the day of the first yellow fever vaccination. The receptors stem from a man younger than 30 who received the YFV17D yellow fever vaccine.

The chain carries TRBV23-1 and TRBJ2-1; D is unresolved. TRBV23-1 is recorded as an ORF, its role being uncertain. The CDR3 sequence is 16 residues long. With 6 bases removed from V and 0 bases from J, the gap between germline ends came to 15 bases. CDR3 coding DNA: TGCGCCAGCAGCCACCCCCTACCGAGCTCCTACAATGAGCAGTTCTTC. The encoded protein is CASSHPLPSSYNEQFF.

In this sample, this clonotype turned up many times. This chain joins TRBV4-2 and TRBJ2-7; a weak D match, TRBD1 (6 bases). Germline values: CDR1 LGHNA, CDR2 YNFKEQ. CDR3 length: 16 residues. V was clipped by 4 bases and J by 0 bases, with 16 bases between them. In DNA, the CDR3 is TGTGCCAGCAGCCGCCTGGACAGCCCTAGCTCCTACGAGCAGTACTTC. Translated: CASSRLDSPSSYEQYF.

This clonotype was detected ten times or more. The rearrangement uses TRBV5-1 and TRBJ2-2, with TRBD2 identical over 15 bases. V lost 4 bases to trimming and J lost 3 bases; unmatched junction nucleotides: 4. Per the germline V gene, CDR1 is SGHRS and CDR2 is YFSETQ. The CDR3 spans 17 residues. The CDR3 region is CASSQGLAGGYTGELFF. CDR3 in DNA: TGCGCCAGCAGCCAAGGACTAGCGGGGGGGTACACCGGGGAGCTGTTTTTT.

This chain links TRBV18 with TRBJ2-7; D is possibly TRBD2 (6 bases). Germline V CDR1 and CDR2: KGHSH, LQKENI. This CDR3 contains 13 residues. V lost 6 bases to trimming and J lost 7 bases, with 16 bases between them. The CDR3 region is CASSPPGGEEQYF. CDR3 sequence (DNA): TGTGCCAGCTCGCCTCCAGGAGGGGAAGAGCAGTACTTC.

A few counts support this clonotype. The rearrangement links TRBV3-1 to TRBJ1-4; D remains ambiguous. This CDR3 spans 13 amino acids. Trimming stripped 3 bases from V and 1 base from J, with 3 bases between. CDR1 and CDR2 from the germline V gene are LGHDT and YNNKEL (reference sequence). The CDR3 loop is CASSQGTNEKLFF. The CDR3 DNA reads TGTGCCAGCAGCCAGGGAACTAATGAAAAACTGTTTTTT. Together with reference TRBV3-1 and TRBJ1-4, the CDR3 gives the full variable domain: DTAVSQTPKYLVTQMGNDKSIKCEQNLGHDTMYWYKQDSKKFLKIMFSYNNKELIINETVPNRFSPKSPDKAHLNLHINSLELGDSAVYFCASSQGTNEKLFFGSGTQLSVL.

This clonotype was counted ten times or more. CDR3 sequence (DNA): TGTGCCAGCAGGATCACAGGGCGTCACGAGCAGTACGTC. It specifies CASRITGRHEQYV. This chain joins TRBV5-5 and TRBJ2-7; a possible D gene is TRBD1 (6 bases). Trimming shortened V by 5 bases and J by 5 bases, and 14 bases separated the two germline ends. Germline V gene lookup returns CDR1 SGHKS and CDR2 YYEKEE (reference sequence). The CDR3 is 13 amino acids.

V and J are TRBV30 and TRBJ1-5; D gene unclear. CDR1 is GTSNPN and CDR2 is SVGIG in the germline V gene (reference sequence). The CDR3 extends over 13 amino acids. V lost 4 bases and J lost 0, with 7 bases in between. In DNA, the CDR3 is TGTGCCTGGACAGAAAATAGCAATCAGCCCCAGCATTTT. Protein: CAWTENSNQPQHF.

The V call is TRBV29-1, the J call TRBJ2-5, with D possibly being TRBD1 or TRBD2 (5 bases each). V was clipped by 4 bases and J by 4 bases, with 7 bases between them. The CDR3 loop spans 11 amino acids. CDR1 SQVTM and CDR2 ANQGSEA come from the germline V gene. DNA for the CDR3: TGCAGCGTTGGGGACGTAGAGACCCAGTACTTC. The encoded protein is CSVGDVETQYF.

This clonotype was picked up a small number of times. The rearrangement links TRBV19 to TRBJ2-1; 8 bases fit TRBD2. Unmatched junction bases numbered 6, after V lost 7 bases and J lost 7 bases. Germline CDR1 LNHDA, CDR2 SQIVND (reference sequence). The CDR3 has 13 residues. The CDR3 loop reads CASKGLVGNEQFF. CDR3 DNA: TGTGCCAGTAAGGGACTAGTCGGGAATGAGCAGTTCTTC.

In this sample, this clonotype turned up many times. The chain links TRBV7-9 to TRBJ1-3; 8 bases align to TRBD1. CDR3 length: 15 amino acids. V lost 6 bases, J lost 0 bases, and 4 bases stayed unmatched. Germline assignment: CDR1 SEHNR and CDR2 FQNEAQ (reference sequence). CDR3 sequence (DNA): TGTGCCAGCAGACTCCAGGGGGCCTCTGGAAACACCATATATTTT. It is translated as CASRLQGASGNTIYF.

This sequence joins TRBV20-1 and TRBJ2-3, with TRBD1 matching 8 bases. Germline CDR1 DFQATT, CDR2 SNEGSKA (reference sequence). This CDR3 region has 15 residues. V dropped 6 bases and J dropped 5; count of bases not matched to a gene: 13. This CDR3 is CSAPARRGREDTQYF. The DNA of the CDR3 is TGCAGTGCCCCGGCGCGCAGGGGGCGGGAAGATACGCAGTATTTT.

This clonotype was found a few times. This rearrangement joins TRBV5-1 to TRBJ2-3, with 9 bases identical to TRBD2. Unmatched junction bases numbered 7, after V lost 2 bases and J lost 6 bases. This CDR3 is 15 amino acids long. Germline V gene lookup returns CDR1 SGHRS and CDR2 YFSETQ. CDR3 sequence: CASSLLAGARDTQYF. The CDR3 coding sequence is TGCGCCAGCAGCTTATTAGCGGGGGCTAGGGATACGCAGTATTTT. Variable domain in full (rest from reference TRBV5-1 and TRBJ2-3): KAGVTQTPRYLIKTRGQQVTLSCSPISGHRSVSWYQQTPGQGLQFLFEYFSETQRNKGNFPGRFSGRQFSNSRSEMNVSTLELGDSALYLCASSLLAGARDTQYFGPGTRLTVL.

This clonotype was seen at least ten times. The chain couples TRBV12-3 or TRBV12-4 to TRBJ1-6; D is possibly TRBD1 (5 bases). The CDR3 has 15 residues. Trimming cost V 2 bases and J 9 bases, with 14 bases left between them. CDR3 residues: CASSLPGTGVSPLHF. The DNA of the CDR3 is TGTGCCAGCAGTTTACCAGGGACGGGCGTTTCACCCCTCCACTTT.

The rearrangement uses TRBV19 and TRBJ2-3; unclear D gene. V lost 7 bases, J lost 0 bases, and 11 bases lay in between. The CDR3 length is 14 residues. CDR1 and CDR2 (germline): LNHDA, SQIVND (reference sequence). CDR3 nucleotides: TGTGCCAGTACTCGACGGCTGAGCACAGATACGCAGTATTTT. Translated: CASTRRLSTDTQYF. Complete variable domain (other parts from reference TRBV19 and TRBJ2-3): DGGITQSPKYLFRKEGQNVTLSCEQNLNHDAMYWYRQDPGQGLRLIYYSQIVNDFQKGDIAEGYSVSREKKESFPLTVTSAQKNPTAFYLCASTRRLSTDTQYFGPGTRLTVL.

This clonotype has just a few counts. V and J are TRBV12-3 or TRBV12-4 and TRBJ1-2; unclear D gene. This CDR3 comprises 12 residues. V was trimmed by 3 bases and J by 13 bases, leaving 15 bases between them. The CDR3 loop is CASSFFRTAATF. CDR3 sequence (DNA): TGTGCCAGCAGTTTTTTCCGGACCGCGGCCACCTTC.

This clonotype was detected a few times. This chain links TRBV7-2 with TRBJ2-3, with a tentative D call TRBD2 (5 bases). Germline V gene data show CDR1 as SGHTA and CDR2 as FQGNSA. The CDR3 sequence is 15 residues long. V lost 1 base and J 1 base, leaving 9 bases between the germline ends. CDR3 in amino acids: CASSLVVSGTDTQYF. The DNA for the CDR3 is TGTGCCAGCAGCTTAGTGGTTAGCGGCACAGATACGCAGTATTTT.

This clonotype is classed as medium-sized. This chain uses TRBV24-1 with TRBJ2-2; the D is unclear. This CDR3 is 15 amino acids long. Per the germline V gene, CDR1 is KGHDR and CDR2 is SFDVKD. Trimming shortened V by 3 bases and J by 3 bases, and 10 bases separated the two germline ends. In nucleotides, the CDR3 is TGTGCCACCAGTGATACCCGGGCCGACACCGGGGAGCTGTTTTTT. It specifies CATSDTRADTGELFF.